Listed below are T cell receptor beta chains from one sample, sequenced in a study of blood T cell repertoires in COVID-19. Profiling relied on immunoSEQ multiplex PCR, and the TCRdb table lists in-frame clones only, not all of them. The repertoire holds 110,000 or so clones, with 55% to 75% as singletons. Sequenced sample: peripheral blood. All receptors derive from a woman in her thirties or forties with acute or convalescent COVID-19. The CDR3 runs from the conserved cysteine through the conserved F or W. D genes are given only for firm matches. The size field is filled for only some rows; it gives once, few, many or a size class.

abundance	v_gene	j_gene	d_gene	CDR3nt	CDR3aa
.	TRBV3-1/TRBV3-2	TRBJ1-2	TRBD1	TGTGCCAGCACCAACAGGGGTAAAAACTATGGCTACACCTTC	CASTNRGKNYGYTF
.	TRBV19	TRBJ1-4	.	TGTGCCTGCCGCGGAGGGGCGAGCGAAAAACTGTTTTTT	CACRGGASEKLFF
.	TRBV28	TRBJ1-5	TRBD1	TGTGCCAGCAGGGACTCGGACAGGGGGAGCAATCAGCCCCAGCATTTT	CASRDSDRGSNQPQHF
.	TRBV7-6	TRBJ2-1	.	TGTGCCAGCCCCGCCCAGGGCGACTACAATGAGCAGTTCTTC	CASPAQGDYNEQFF
.	TRBV2	TRBJ2-5	.	TGTGCCAGTATGAGGAGACAGGACGACCACTACTACTTC	CASMRRQDDHYYF
few	TRBV6-2/TRBV6-3	TRBJ1-6	.	TGTGCCAGCAGTTACAGTCGGTCTCCCCTCCACTTT	CASSYSRSPLHF
once	TRBV6-5	TRBJ2-2	.	TGTGCCAGCAGGGATTACAGGGATCTCGGGGAGCTGTTTTTT	CASRDYRDLGELFF
.	TRBV7-9	TRBJ1-1	TRBD1	TGTGCCAGCAGCCCAGGGGGCTACACTGAAGCTTTCTTT	CASSPGGYTEAFF
few	TRBV11-2	TRBJ1-6	TRBD1	TGTGCCAGCAGCTCACCGGGACAGACAAATTCACCCCTCCACTTT	CASSSPGQTNSPLHF
few	TRBV6-1	TRBJ1-2	.	TGTGCCAGCAGTGAAAACAGTAACTATGGCTACACCTTC	CASSENSNYGYTF
.	TRBV5-1	TRBJ1-1	.	TGCGCCAGCCACCCGGCAGGTAACACTGAAGCTTTCTTT	CASHPAGNTEAFF
many	TRBV27	TRBJ1-1	.	TGTGCCAGCAGTTTTGGAGGGGTCAGTGGGACTGAAGCTTTCTTT	CASSFGGVSGTEAFF
.	TRBV28	TRBJ1-6	.	TGTGCCAGCAGTTTTCTCTTGGGGGGAAGTAATTCACCCCTCCACTTT	CASSFLLGGSNSPLHF
few	TRBV18	TRBJ1-5	TRBD1	TGTGCCAGCTCACCACCTAACCTAGGACAGGGGGGAAATCAGCCCCAGCATTTT	CASSPPNLGQGGNQPQHF
.	TRBV28	TRBJ1-4	TRBD1	TGTGCCAGCAGTTTCAGGGGGCATGAAAAACTGTTTTTT	CASSFRGHEKLFF
few	TRBV5-1	TRBJ2-2	.	TGCGCCAGCAGCTTGGTCGCTAGCCGGGCCGGGGAGCTGTTTTTT	CASSLVASRAGELFF
.	TRBV6-4	TRBJ2-3	.	TGTGCCAGCAGTGACTCGAGCCGGAGCACCACAGATACGCAGTATTTT	CASSDSSRSTTDTQYF
few	TRBV2	TRBJ2-5	.	TGTGCCAGCAGTGAAGCCGCAAGACTAGAATTCACAGAGACCCAGTACTTC	CASSEAARLEFTETQYF
.	TRBV28	TRBJ2-5	TRBD1	TGTGCCAGCAGTTTAGCAGGGGGTGGGGGAACTCAAGAGACCCAGTACTTC	CASSLAGGGGTQETQYF
.	TRBV18	TRBJ1-2	TRBD1	TGTGCCAGCTCACCATCGGGACAGGGGTACGGCTACACCTTC	CASSPSGQGYGYTF
.	TRBV28	TRBJ1-3	.	TGTGCCAGCCATTTTCGAGGAGGGTATGGAAACACCATATATTTT	CASHFRGGYGNTIYF
.	TRBV9	TRBJ2-5	TRBD2	TGTGCCAGCAGCGTATGGGAAAGCGGGGGGGCCGAGGAGACCCAGTACTTC	CASSVWESGGAEETQYF
few	TRBV2	TRBJ1-4	.	TGTGCCAGCAGCCCCCAACGGGATGAAAAACTGTTTTTT	CASSPQRDEKLFF
.	TRBV12-3/TRBV12-4	TRBJ2-1	.	TGTGCCAGCAGTCGGGGGAGTGAGCAGTTCTTC	CASSRGSEQFF
.	TRBV2	TRBJ1-1	.	TGTGCCAGCAGTGTGAGCGGGACTGAAGCTTTCTTT	CASSVSGTEAFF
.	TRBV28	TRBJ1-1	TRBD1	TGTGCCAGCAGCCTCAGGGGGCGAGGGAACACTGAAGCTTTCTTT	CASSLRGRGNTEAFF
.	TRBV2	TRBJ2-7	TRBD2	TGTGCCAGCAGTCGAAGCGGGGGGTCCTACGAGCAGTACTTC	CASSRSGGSYEQYF
.	TRBV6-6	TRBJ1-1	.	TGTGCCAGCAGCCTTCGGGGGGTTGACACTGAAGCTTTCTTT	CASSLRGVDTEAFF
.	TRBV5-4	TRBJ1-1	.	TGTGCCAGCAGCAACGGAGGCCCCACCGCCACTGAAGCTTTCTTT	CASSNGGPTATEAFF
few	TRBV7-9	TRBJ1-5	.	TGTGCCAGCAGCTTTCTCGGGAACAATCAGCCCCAGCATTTT	CASSFLGNNQPQHF
.	TRBV30	TRBJ1-4	TRBD1	TGTGCCTGGGGACAGGGGTATGAAAAACTGTTTTTT	CAWGQGYEKLFF
.	TRBV6-5	TRBJ2-1	.	TGTGCCAGCAAGCGGCCCTCAGACTCCTACAATGAGCAGTTCTTC	CASKRPSDSYNEQFF
.	TRBV5-4	TRBJ1-2	.	TGTGCCAGCAGCTCCCGACCCTCGGGTGGCTACACCTTC	CASSSRPSGGYTF
few	TRBV5-1	TRBJ2-3	.	TGCGCCAGCAGCTTGTGGGGGGAAGGTACGCAGTATTTT	CASSLWGEGTQYF
few	TRBV5-6	TRBJ1-1	TRBD1	TGTGCCAGCAGCCGCAGGGGGCTGAACACTGAAGCTTTCTTT	CASSRRGLNTEAFF
.	TRBV6-5	TRBJ1-2	TRBD1	TGTGCTACCCGGGACAGTCTATATGGCTACACCTTC	CATRDSLYGYTF
.	TRBV5-8	TRBJ2-6	TRBD2	TGTGCCAGCAGCTTGGTTAGCGGGGAGGCCGGCGCCAACGTCCTGACTTTC	CASSLVSGEAGANVLTF
.	TRBV6-5	TRBJ1-4	.	TGTGCCAGCAGTCGAATTCCCCCCAGGGATGAAAAACTGTTTTTT	CASSRIPPRDEKLFF
.	TRBV7-2	TRBJ2-2	TRBD1	TGTGCCAGCAGCGCCCGACAGGGGTCCGGGGAGCTGTTTTTT	CASSARQGSGELFF
.	TRBV19	TRBJ2-7	.	TGTGCCAGTAGTGATCACAAGGACAGCGGAATCTACGAGCAGTACTTC	CASSDHKDSGIYEQYF
.	TRBV10-2	TRBJ2-5	.	TGCGCCAGCCAGTACCGAGAGACCCAGTACTTC	CASQYRETQYF
.	TRBV28	TRBJ2-5	.	TGTGCCAGCAGGGCACCGGGACACTTTAGGGGAGAGACCCAGTACTTC	CASRAPGHFRGETQYF
.	TRBV10-3	TRBJ1-5	.	TGTGCCACACAGGTCCAAAATCAGCCCCAGCATTTT	CATQVQNQPQHF
.	TRBV7-3	TRBJ2-2	TRBD2	TGTGCCAGCAGCTTATGGGTAGCGGGGGACACCGGGGAGCTGTTTTTT	CASSLWVAGDTGELFF
.	TRBV6-5	TRBJ1-1	TRBD1	TGTGCCAGCAGTTACTCGGACAGGGGCACTGAAGCTTTCTTT	CASSYSDRGTEAFF
.	TRBV12-5	TRBJ2-2	TRBD1	TGTGCTAGTGGTTTGGCAGGGGGCACCGGGGAGCTGTTTTTT	CASGLAGGTGELFF
few	TRBV21-1	TRBJ1-6	.	TGTGCCCGCGTCGATACGACAGGAAATTCACCCCTCCACTTT	CARVDTTGNSPLHF
.	TRBV29-1	TRBJ1-2	TRBD1	TGCAGCGCCTTGGGGGACAGGGGACAAGGTAAAGGGTATGGCTACACCTTC	CSALGDRGQGKGYGYTF
.	TRBV4-1	TRBJ2-1	.	TGCGCCAGCAGCCAATCCCCGACTCCGAGCTCCTACAATGAGCAGTTCTTC	CASSQSPTPSSYNEQFF
.	TRBV5-1	TRBJ2-2	.	TGCGCCAGCAGCTTGGCAGGGTTGAACACCGGGGAGCTGTTTTTT	CASSLAGLNTGELFF
.	TRBV28	TRBJ1-2	.	TGTGCCAGCAGTTCCCCCCATGAGTACTATGGCTACACCTTC	CASSSPHEYYGYTF
.	TRBV27	TRBJ1-5	.	TGTGCCAGCAGTTTCCGGGGGTGGGGTCGCGAGCCCCAGCATTTT	CASSFRGWGREPQHF
.	TRBV5-8	TRBJ1-1	.	TGTGCCAGCAGCTTGAGACAGATTAACACTGAAGCTTTCTTT	CASSLRQINTEAFF
few	TRBV24-1	TRBJ2-2	TRBD1	TGTGCCACCAGTGATCCGGGACAGACCGGGGAGCTGTTTTTT	CATSDPGQTGELFF
.	TRBV10-3	TRBJ2-5	.	TGTGCCATCAGCAGATCGGACTCTAAACCCCAAGAGACCCAGTACTTC	CAISRSDSKPQETQYF